The source of this T cell receptor beta chain is a study of blood T cell repertoires in COVID-19. The overall study: Samples came from the United States, Italy and Spain, spanning acute and convalescent COVID-19.

As processed by the authors: Quantification of nucleated cells was approximated via reference gene primer amplification. The repertoire was sequenced with immunoSEQ multiplex PCR; TCRdb's copy has only in-frame clones and lacks some. The D gene and trimming were derived from the DNA, and the V and J assignments and clone size from that table. The sample shows approximately 68,000 clones, roughly 84% of them seen only once. V was pared by 5 bases and J by 1 base, with 12 bases between. From germline, CDR1 is SGHAT and CDR2 FQNNGV. The CDR3 has 14 amino acids. The source of this sequence is a woman aged 55 to 70 with acute or convalescent COVID-19. Sequences were obtained from peripheral blood. The chain links TRBV11-2 to TRBJ2-7; D is perhaps TRBD2 (6 bases). CDR3 residues: CASSLGTGSYEQYF. The CDR3, as DNA: TGTGCCAGCAGCCTAGGGACTGGATCCTACGAGCAGTACTTC.